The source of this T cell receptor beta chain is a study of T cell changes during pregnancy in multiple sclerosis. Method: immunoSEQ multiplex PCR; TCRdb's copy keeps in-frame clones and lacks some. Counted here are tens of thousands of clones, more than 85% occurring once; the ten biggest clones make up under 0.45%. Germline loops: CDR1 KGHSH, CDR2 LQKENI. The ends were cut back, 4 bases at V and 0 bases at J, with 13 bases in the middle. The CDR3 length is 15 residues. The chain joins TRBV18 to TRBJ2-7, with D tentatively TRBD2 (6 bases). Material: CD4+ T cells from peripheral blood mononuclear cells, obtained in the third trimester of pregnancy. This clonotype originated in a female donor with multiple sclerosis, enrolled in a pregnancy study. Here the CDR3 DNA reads TGTGCCAGCTCACTCTCCGGGCGGGGCTCCTACGAGCAGTACTTC. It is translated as CASSLSGRGSYEQYF.